This T cell receptor beta chain originates from a study of breast tumors, draining lymph nodes, adjacent tissues. Regarding the study as a whole: Tumor T cell lymph node origin was a supported hypothesis, not proven. Compared with lymph nodes, tumors were less diverse; compared with nontumor tissue, more. Luminal-like breast cancer showed significantly higher tumor–nontumor repertoire similarity than basal-like. Most tumor T cells seemingly derive from lymph node, then expand in tumor.

The CDR3 is 13 residues long. The germline CDR1 and CDR2 sequences are SQVTM and ANQGSEA. MiXCR was run by TCRdb on the multiplex PCR reads, yielding one entry per CDR3 protein. The sample has about 270,000 distinct CDR3 sequences, 30% seen once. The lymph nodes were axillary draining lymph nodes from breast cancer patients. With respect to this clonotype: Its antigen is as yet unknown. A single base separates this from a much larger clone, so it may be a read error.

The source of this sequence is a female donor with breast cancer. Some clones in this sample may be carry-over from other donors' samples. This chain uses TRBV29-1 with TRBJ2-1, with 8 bases that match TRBD2. The sample comprised axillary lymph node tissue. The DNA of the CDR3 is TGCAGCGTTGAAGTCGGGGGGGCGGATGGGCAGTCCTTC. Translated: CSVEVGGADGQSF.